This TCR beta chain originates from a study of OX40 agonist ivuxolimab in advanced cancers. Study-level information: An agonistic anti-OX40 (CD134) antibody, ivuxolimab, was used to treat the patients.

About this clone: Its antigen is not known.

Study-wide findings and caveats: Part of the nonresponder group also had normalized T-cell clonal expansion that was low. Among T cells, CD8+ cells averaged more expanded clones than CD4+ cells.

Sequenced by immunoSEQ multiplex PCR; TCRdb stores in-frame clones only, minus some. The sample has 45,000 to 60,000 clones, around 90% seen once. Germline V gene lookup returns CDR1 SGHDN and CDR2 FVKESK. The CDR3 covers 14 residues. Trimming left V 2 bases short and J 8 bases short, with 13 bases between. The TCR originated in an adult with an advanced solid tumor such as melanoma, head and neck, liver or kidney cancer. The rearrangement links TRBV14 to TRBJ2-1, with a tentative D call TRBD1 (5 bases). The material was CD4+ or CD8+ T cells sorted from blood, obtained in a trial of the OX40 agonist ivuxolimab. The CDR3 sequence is CASSQSLWGDEQFF. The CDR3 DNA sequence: TGTGCCAGCAGCCAATCCCTCTGGGGCGATGAGCAGTTCTTC.